This TCR beta chain was observed in a study of blood T cells in healthy people across ages. Together with a sample-barcoded 5' primer, a J-beta primer mix was included in a second PCR lasting roughly 6 to 12 cycles. Using its own MiXCR run on the 5' RACE reads, TCRdb lists one record per CDR3 protein. Of approximately 800,000 distinct CDR3 sequences in the sample, 20% to 30% are singletons; the top ten hold under 4.5%. Germline V gives CDR1 SGHTA, CDR2 FQGTGA. Trimming left V 2 bases short and J 4 bases short, with 11 bases between. The CDR3 consists of 14 residues. In this sample, this clonotype turned up a few times. Aged roughly 6 to 90, donors were systemically healthy Caucasians from Russia. The same data also went into a second study, on T cells of mothers and their children. Per that study: The authors added sample barcodes and 2-4 random nucleotides using the M1S primer of the second PCR.

The rearrangement uses TRBV7-3 and TRBJ1-1; D perhaps matches TRBD1 (5 bases). Sequenced sample: blood. The sequence was collected from a boy aged 10-17 years in good health. CDR3 in amino acids: CASSLFGGTTEAFF. DNA of the CDR3: TGTGCCAGCAGCTTATTTGGGGGTACCACTGAAGCTTTCTTT.